Following are 2 T cell receptor beta chains from one sample sequenced in a study of blood T cell repertoires in COVID-19. Here immunoSEQ multiplex PCR was the method, and the copy in TCRdb shows in-frame clones only, minus some. The sample holds fewer than 200,000 clones, roughly four fifths seen once. The material sequenced was peripheral blood. Receptors originate from a woman aged 40 to 50 with COVID-19, enrolled during active disease.

The chain couples TRBV6-5 to TRBJ2-1, with 11 bases lining up with TRBD2. Looked up from germline, CDR1 is MNHEY and CDR2 is SVGAGI. There are 15 residues in the CDR3. V was clipped by 7 bases and J by 5 bases; unmatched bases: 7. The CDR3: CASTPGTSGNNEQFF. CDR3 bases: TGTGCCAGCACCCCCGGGACTAGCGGTAACAATGAGCAGTTCTTC.

The gene calls are TRBV14 and TRBJ2-3; 8 bases agree with TRBD2. The trim removed 4 bases at V and 1 base at J, leaving 4 bases unmatched. CDR1 and CDR2 (germline): SGHDN, FVKESK. The CDR3 runs 15 residues. CDR3 residues: CASSPREGGTDTQYF. As DNA, the CDR3 is TGTGCCAGCAGCCCCCGGGAGGGGGGCACAGATACGCAGTATTTT.